These T cell receptor beta chains were read from a single sample in a study of blood T cell repertoires in COVID-19. Libraries were prepared by immunoSEQ multiplex PCR; TCRdb keeps only in-frame clonotypes and omits some of them. The sample lists some 320,000 clones, about 92% seen once, with around 2.7% in the top ten. Source material: PBMCs or T cells enriched from blood (not recorded which). These receptors were collected from a man between 60 and 70 years old who had recovered from COVID-19. Each CDR3 is given with its conserved first and last residue. The order of the fields is clone size, V gene, J gene, D gene, CDR3 protein, CDR3 DNA. The D gene is left open where the match is weak. Only some rows state a clone size, as once, few, many or a class for expanded clones.

-	TRBV7-7	TRBJ2-5	TRBD2	CASSRGGDAQETQYF	TGTGCTAGCAGCCGCGGGGGGGACGCTCAAGAGACCCAGTACTTC
-	TRBV29-1	TRBJ1-1	-	CSVELKRRDTEAFF	TGCAGCGTTGAGCTAAAGCGGAGGGACACTGAAGCTTTCTTT
-	TRBV4-1	TRBJ1-2	TRBD1	CASSQVGQGLGDYGYTF	TGCGCCAGCAGCCAAGTGGGACAGGGATTGGGGGACTATGGCTACACCTTC
-	TRBV19	TRBJ1-1	-	CASSITTGFTEAFF	TGTGCCAGTAGTATAACTACAGGGTTTACTGAAGCTTTCTTT
-	TRBV11-3	TRBJ1-4	-	CASSLVRNEKLFF	TGTGCCAGCAGCTTAGTCAGAAATGAAAAACTGTTTTTT
-	TRBV5-1	TRBJ2-3	-	CASSLLQVADTQYF	TGCGCCAGCAGCTTGTTACAGGTTGCAGATACGCAGTATTTT
-	TRBV11-2	TRBJ1-6	TRBD1	CASSLAGQGVSPLHF	TGTGCCAGCAGCTTAGCCGGACAGGGAGTTTCACCCCTCCACTTT
-	TRBV18	TRBJ1-5	-	CASSPRRGNSNQPQHF	TGTGCCAGCTCACCCCGCCGCGGGAATAGCAATCAGCCCCAGCATTTT
-	TRBV24-1	TRBJ2-1	-	CATSDRRTGTGNEQFF	TGTGCCACCAGTGACCGACGAACCGGGACTGGGAATGAGCAGTTCTTC
-	TRBV2	TRBJ2-7	TRBD1	CASRDRVGYEQYF	TGTGCCAGCAGGGACAGGGTGGGCTACGAGCAGTACTTC
-	TRBV2	TRBJ1-1	-	CASSVRLDTANTEAFF	TGTGCCAGCAGTGTACGTCTGGACACGGCGAACACTGAAGCTTTCTTT
-	TRBV7-8	TRBJ2-1	TRBD2	CASSLARETASEQFF	TGTGCCAGCAGCTTAGCGCGGGAGACAGCGAGTGAGCAGTTCTTC
-	TRBV2	TRBJ2-2	-	CASKGSGNTGELFF	TGTGCCAGTAAGGGGTCGGGGAACACCGGGGAGCTGTTTTTT
once	TRBV3-1/TRBV3-2	TRBJ2-3	TRBD1	CASSPRDRGTDTQYF	TGTGCCAGCAGCCCGCGGGACAGGGGCACAGATACGCAGTATTTT
-	TRBV5-5	TRBJ2-7	TRBD1	CASSLSGQINEQYF	TGTGCCAGCAGCCTGTCGGGACAGATCAACGAGCAGTACTTC
many	TRBV5-1	TRBJ2-7	-	CASSFPGLPYEQYF	TGCGCCAGCAGCTTCCCGGGTCTTCCCTACGAGCAGTACTTC
-	TRBV6-5	TRBJ1-2	-	CASSTEEGGRGYTF	TGTGCCAGCAGTACCGAGGAGGGGGGGCGAGGCTACACCTTC
-	TRBV3-1/TRBV3-2	TRBJ2-1	-	CASSQYRYNEQFF	TGTGCCAGCAGCCAATACAGATACAATGAGCAGTTCTTC
-	TRBV3-1/TRBV3-2	TRBJ2-1	TRBD2	CASSQTSGRSSYNEQFF	TGTGCCAGCAGCCAAACTAGCGGGAGGAGCTCCTACAATGAGCAGTTCTTC
-	TRBV29-1	TRBJ2-2	-	CSVEVLANGELFF	TGCAGCGTTGAAGTTCTAGCGAACGGGGAGCTGTTTTTT
-	TRBV11-3	TRBJ2-2	TRBD2	CASSFAGGDTGELFF	TGTGCCAGCAGCTTTGCGGGAGGGGACACCGGGGAGCTGTTTTTT
-	TRBV7-9	TRBJ2-5	-	CASSLAETQYF	TGTGCCAGCAGCTTGGCAGAGACCCAGTACTTC
-	TRBV3-1/TRBV3-2	TRBJ1-5	TRBD1	CASSIGQGLNQPQHF	TGTGCCAGCAGCATCGGACAGGGCCTCAATCAGCCCCAGCATTTT
-	TRBV7-9	TRBJ1-3	-	CASSPGLFSGNTIYF	TGTGCCAGCAGTCCCGGACTGTTCTCTGGAAACACCATATATTTT
-	TRBV5-4	TRBJ1-2	-	CASSFQGSADGYTF	TGTGCCAGCAGCTTCCAGGGGTCCGCTGATGGCTACACCTTC
-	TRBV6-5	TRBJ1-2	TRBD1	CASRASGTGKEGYTF	TGTGCCAGCAGAGCCTCCGGGACAGGCAAAGAGGGCTACACCTTC
few	TRBV12-2	TRBJ2-1	-	CASRNHGEQFF	TGTGCAAGTCGCAATCACGGGGAGCAGTTCTTC
-	TRBV27	TRBJ1-1	-	CASREVRENTEAFF	TGTGCCAGCAGAGAAGTCAGGGAGAACACTGAAGCTTTCTTT
-	TRBV4-2	TRBJ2-3	-	CASSQRGMSTDTQYF	TGTGCCAGCAGCCAGAGGGGGATGAGCACAGATACGCAGTATTTT
once	TRBV7-9	TRBJ1-2	TRBD1	CASSPIKLLGTGESYGYTF	TGTGCCAGCAGCCCCATCAAACTCTTAGGTACAGGGGAGAGCTATGGCTACACCTTC
-	TRBV19	TRBJ1-5	TRBD1	CASTPLPGRGPQPQHF	TGTGCCAGTACTCCCCTCCCCGGGAGGGGGCCTCAGCCCCAGCATTTT
-	TRBV19	TRBJ1-2	-	CASSQTINYGYTF	TGTGCCAGTAGCCAGACAATTAACTATGGCTACACCTTC
-	TRBV30	TRBJ1-5	-	CAWSQGWQPQHF	TGTGCCTGGAGTCAGGGTTGGCAGCCCCAGCATTTT
-	TRBV27	TRBJ1-4	-	CASSLSHTNEKLFF	TGTGCCAGCAGTTTAAGCCATACTAATGAAAAACTGTTTTTT
-	TRBV9	TRBJ1-2	TRBD1	CASSETGAGYGYTF	TGTGCCAGCAGCGAAACAGGGGCGGGCTATGGCTACACCTTC
-	TRBV18	TRBJ1-4	-	CASSLNEGTTNEKLFF	TGTGCCAGCTCACTAAACGAGGGTACAACTAATGAAAAACTGTTTTTT
-	TRBV5-1	TRBJ2-5	-	CASKGEETQYF	TGCGCCAGCAAAGGGGAAGAGACCCAGTACTTC
-	TRBV6-5	TRBJ1-1	-	CASPMGQNTEAFF	TGTGCCAGCCCAATGGGACAGAACACTGAAGCTTTCTTT
-	TRBV18	TRBJ1-5	TRBD1	CASSIYSRGRGQPQHF	TGTGCCAGCTCAATATACAGCAGGGGGCGCGGTCAGCCCCAGCATTTT
-	TRBV3-1/TRBV3-2	TRBJ2-7	TRBD1	CASSQGQGLGPYEQYF	TGTGCCAGCAGCCAAGGACAGGGTTTGGGGCCCTACGAGCAGTACTTC
-	TRBV27	TRBJ1-2	TRBD1	CASSRLDRDYGYTF	TGTGCCAGCAGTCGATTGGACAGGGACTACGGCTACACCTTC
-	TRBV12-3/TRBV12-4	TRBJ2-5	TRBD2	CASSLTSGSTQYF	TGTGCCAGCAGTTTAACTAGCGGATCAACCCAGTACTTC
-	TRBV27	TRBJ1-6	-	CASSLGGTYNSPLHF	TGTGCCAGCAGTTTGGGGGGGACCTATAATTCACCCCTCCACTTT
-	TRBV2	TRBJ2-2	-	CASSEPRQVNTGELFF	TGTGCCAGCAGTGAACCACGACAGGTCAACACCGGGGAGCTGTTTTTT
-	TRBV30	TRBJ1-6	TRBD1	CAWDGQGNSPLHF	TGTGCCTGGGACGGACAGGGAAATTCACCCCTCCACTTT
-	TRBV12-3/TRBV12-4	TRBJ2-7	-	CAGGRNPYEQYF	TGTGCTGGGGGCAGGAACCCCTACGAGCAGTACTTC
-	TRBV6-4	TRBJ2-3	-	CASSVERATTDTQYF	TGTGCCAGCAGCGTGGAGCGGGCGACGACAGATACGCAGTATTTT
-	TRBV25-1	TRBJ1-2	-	CASSGSVGYTF	TGTGCCAGCAGTGGTTCGGTAGGCTACACCTTC
-	TRBV27	TRBJ1-6	TRBD1	CASSPQGANSPLHF	TGTGCCAGCAGTCCGCAGGGGGCCAATTCACCCCTCCACTTT
-	TRBV11-2	TRBJ2-3	TRBD2	CATSGVEDTQYF	TGTGCCACTAGCGGGGTTGAGGATACGCAGTATTTT
-	TRBV6-2/TRBV6-3	TRBJ2-1	-	CASSYSVSGSKRVSSYNEQFF	TGTGCCAGCAGTTACTCTGTATCGGGATCTAAGAGGGTAAGCTCCTACAATGAGCAGTTCTTC
-	TRBV11-2	TRBJ1-1	-	CASSLGVNTEAFF	TGTGCCAGCAGCTTAGGAGTTAACACTGAAGCTTTCTTT
-	TRBV15	TRBJ2-1	TRBD2	CATSRSLAGDEQFF	TGTGCCACCAGCAGATCACTAGCGGGAGACGAGCAGTTCTTC
once	TRBV11-2	TRBJ2-7	TRBD2	CASSPSPTSGNEQYF	TGTGCCAGCAGCCCAAGCCCTACTAGCGGCAACGAGCAGTACTTC
few	TRBV19	TRBJ1-1	TRBD1	CASNPGDRRNTEAFF	TGTGCCAGTAACCCAGGGGACAGGAGGAACACTGAAGCTTTCTTT